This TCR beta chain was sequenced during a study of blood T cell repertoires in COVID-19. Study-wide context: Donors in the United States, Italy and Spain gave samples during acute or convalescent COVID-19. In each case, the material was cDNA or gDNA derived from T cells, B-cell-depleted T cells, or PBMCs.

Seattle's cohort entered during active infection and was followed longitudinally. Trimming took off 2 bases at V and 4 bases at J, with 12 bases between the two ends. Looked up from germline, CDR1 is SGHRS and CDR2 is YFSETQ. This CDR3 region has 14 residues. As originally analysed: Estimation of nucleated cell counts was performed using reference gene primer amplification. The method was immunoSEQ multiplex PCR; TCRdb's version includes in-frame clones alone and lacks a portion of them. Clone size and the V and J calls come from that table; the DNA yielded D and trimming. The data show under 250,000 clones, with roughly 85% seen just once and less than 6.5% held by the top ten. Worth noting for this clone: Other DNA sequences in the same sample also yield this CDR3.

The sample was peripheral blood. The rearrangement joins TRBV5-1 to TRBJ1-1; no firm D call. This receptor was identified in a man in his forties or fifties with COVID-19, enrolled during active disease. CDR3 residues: CASSFGGEGTEAFF. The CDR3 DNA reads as TGCGCCAGCAGCTTCGGCGGGGAAGGCACTGAAGCTTTCTTT.